The 8 T cell receptor beta chains reported below all come from one sample, sequenced in a study of blood T cell repertoires in COVID-19. The table came from immunoSEQ multiplex PCR; TCRdb's copy has only in-frame clones and leaves some out. The data show around 150,000 clones, with 70% to 90% seen just once and 7% to 10% held by the top ten. Sequencing was performed on peripheral blood. All receptors derive from a woman in her sixties with COVID-19, enrolled during active disease.

The rearrangement links TRBV5-1 to TRBJ1-2; no definite D call. The length of the CDR3 is 13 residues. Between the trimmed V and J ends, which lost 5 bases and 6 bases, there was a span of 14 bases. Germline lookup yields CDR1 SGHRS and CDR2 YFSETQ. The CDR3 DNA reads as TGCGCCAGCAGGACGAGGGCAGTCGATGGCTACACCTTC. Its translation is CASRTRAVDGYTF.

The chain links TRBV6-1 to TRBJ1-1; 7 bases are a match to TRBD1. V shed 2 bases, J shed 0 bases, and the junction held 6 bases outside the gene matches. The germline V gene encodes CDR1 MNHNS and CDR2 SASEGT. The CDR3 runs to 16 residues. CDR3 DNA sequence: TGTGCCAGCAGTGAATTAGGGACAGATATGAACACTGAAGCTTTCTTT. The encoded protein is CASSELGTDMNTEAFF.

This chain connects TRBV5-1 to TRBJ2-5; D unclear. This CDR3 comprises 11 residues. Per the germline V gene, CDR1 is SGHRS and CDR2 is YFSETQ. Trimming left V 5 bases short and J 2 bases short, with 4 bases between. The CDR3 DNA sequence: TGCGCCAGCAGATCACAAGAGACCCAGTACTTC. Its protein product is CASRSQETQYF. The whole variable domain, remainder taken from reference TRBV5-1 and TRBJ2-5, is KAGVTQTPRYLIKTRGQQVTLSCSPISGHRSVSWYQQTPGQGLQFLFEYFSETQRNKGNFPGRFSGRQFSNSRSEMNVSTLELGDSALYLCASRSQETQYFGPGTRLLVL.

This rearrangement joins TRBV24-1 to TRBJ1-1, with a weak D call TRBD1 (6 bases). Germline lookup yields CDR1 KGHDR and CDR2 SFDVKD. CDR3 length: 13 amino acids. V was clipped by 7 bases and J by 1 base, with 9 bases between them. CDR3 region: CATRSTGNTEAFF. The CDR3 DNA follows: TGTGCCACCAGGTCGACAGGGAACACTGAAGCTTTCTTT.

The chain couples TRBV2 to TRBJ1-6; the D gene is possibly TRBD1 (5 bases). Germline V lookup: CDR1 SNHLY, CDR2 FYNNEI. V lost 1 base to trimming and J lost 10 bases, with 14 bases between them. This CDR3 contains 15 residues. In nucleotides, the CDR3 is TGTGCCAGCAGTGAAGAGCAGGGATCGCGGTCACCCCTCCACTTT. Amino acid sequence: CASSEEQGSRSPLHF. The full variable domain, rest sourced from reference TRBV2 and TRBJ1-6, is EPEVTQTPSHQVTQMGQEVILRCVPISNHLYFYWYRQILGQKVEFLVSFYNNEISEKSEIFDDQFSVERPDGSNFTLKIRSTKLEDSAMYFCASSEEQGSRSPLHFGNGTRLTVT.

This chain connects TRBV27 to TRBJ2-7; a weak D match, TRBD1 (6 bases). Between the trimmed V and J ends, which lost 6 bases and 2 bases, there was a span of 11 bases. Germline assignment: CDR1 MNHEY and CDR2 SMNVEV (reference sequence). The CDR3 is made up of 13 amino acids. The CDR3 loop is CASSLWDTYEQYF. In DNA form, the CDR3 reads TGTGCCAGCAGCCTCTGGGACACCTACGAGCAGTACTTC.

The rearrangement links TRBV7-3 to TRBJ2-2; D might be TRBD2 (5 bases). The CDR3 is 14 residues long. Germline CDR1 SGHTA, CDR2 FQGTGA. V lost 5 bases and J 0 bases, leaving 7 bases between the germline ends. For the CDR3, the DNA is TGTGCCAGCAGCAGCGGAACGAACACCGGGGAGCTGTTTTTT. Its protein product is CASSSGTNTGELFF.

This rearrangement joins TRBV5-6 to TRBJ2-7, with unresolved D. The V gene lost 1 base and the J gene lost 5 bases, with 7 bases spanning the gap. Germline CDR1 reads SGHDT; CDR2 reads YYEEEE. CDR3 size: 12 residues. This CDR3 reads CASSLPRHEQYF. CDR3 in DNA: TGTGCCAGCAGCTTGCCTAGGCACGAGCAGTACTTC. The entire variable domain, with the rest obtained from reference TRBV5-6 and TRBJ2-7, is as follows: DAGVTQSPTHLIKTRGQQVTLRCSPKSGHDTVSWYQQALGQGPQFIFQYYEEEERQRGNFPDRFSGHQFPNYSSELNVNALLLGDSALYLCASSLPRHEQYFGPGTRLTVT.